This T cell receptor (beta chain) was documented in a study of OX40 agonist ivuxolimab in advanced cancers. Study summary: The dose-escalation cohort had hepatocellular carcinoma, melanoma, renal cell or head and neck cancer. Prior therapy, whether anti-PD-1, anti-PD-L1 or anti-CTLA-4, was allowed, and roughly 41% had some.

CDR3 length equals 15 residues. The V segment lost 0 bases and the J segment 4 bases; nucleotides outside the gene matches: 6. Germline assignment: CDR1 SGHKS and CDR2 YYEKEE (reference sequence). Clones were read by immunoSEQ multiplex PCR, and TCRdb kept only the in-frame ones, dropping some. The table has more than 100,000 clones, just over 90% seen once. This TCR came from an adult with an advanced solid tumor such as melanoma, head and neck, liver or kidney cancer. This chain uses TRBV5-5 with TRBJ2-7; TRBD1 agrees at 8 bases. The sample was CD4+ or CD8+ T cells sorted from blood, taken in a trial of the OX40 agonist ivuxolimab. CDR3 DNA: TGTGCCAGCAGCTTGGGGCCAGGGGGCAAATACGAGCAGTACTTC. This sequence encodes CASSLGPGGKYEQYF. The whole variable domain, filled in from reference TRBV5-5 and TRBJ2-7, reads DAGVTQSPTHLIKTRGQQVTLRCSPISGHKSVSWYQQVLGQGPQFIFQYYEKEERGRGNFPDRFSARQFPNYSSELNVNALLLGDSALYLCASSLGPGGKYEQYFGPGTRLTVT.